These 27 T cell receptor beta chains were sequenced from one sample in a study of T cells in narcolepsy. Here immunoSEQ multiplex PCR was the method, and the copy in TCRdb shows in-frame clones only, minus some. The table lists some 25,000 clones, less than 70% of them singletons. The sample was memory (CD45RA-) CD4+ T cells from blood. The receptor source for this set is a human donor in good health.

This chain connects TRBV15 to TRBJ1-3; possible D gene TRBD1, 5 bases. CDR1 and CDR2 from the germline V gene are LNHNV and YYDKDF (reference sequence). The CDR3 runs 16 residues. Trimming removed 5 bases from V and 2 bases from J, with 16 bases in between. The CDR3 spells CATSRLRAGPGNTIYF. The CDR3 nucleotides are TGTGCCACCAGCCGCCTCAGAGCAGGGCCTGGAAACACCATATATTTT.

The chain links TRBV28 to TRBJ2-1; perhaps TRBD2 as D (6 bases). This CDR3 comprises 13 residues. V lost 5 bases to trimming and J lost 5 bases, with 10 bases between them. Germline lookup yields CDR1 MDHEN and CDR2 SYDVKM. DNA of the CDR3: TGTGCCAGCAGTGTGGGACTTAACAATGAGCAGTTCTTC. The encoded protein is CASSVGLNNEQFF.

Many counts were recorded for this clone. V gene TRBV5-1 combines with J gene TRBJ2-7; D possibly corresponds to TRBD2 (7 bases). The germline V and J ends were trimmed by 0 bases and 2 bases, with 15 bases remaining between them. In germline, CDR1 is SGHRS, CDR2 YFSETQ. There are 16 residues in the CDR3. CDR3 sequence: CASSLEGGTPPYEQYF. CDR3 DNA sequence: TGCGCCAGCAGCTTGGAGGGGGGGACGCCTCCCTACGAGCAGTACTTC.

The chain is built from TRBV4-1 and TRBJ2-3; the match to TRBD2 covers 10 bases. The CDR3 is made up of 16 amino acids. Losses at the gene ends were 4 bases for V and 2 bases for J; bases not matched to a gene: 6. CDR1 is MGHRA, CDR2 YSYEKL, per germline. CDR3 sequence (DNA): TGCGCCAGCAGCCCCCATCTAGCGGGAGACACAGATACGCAGTATTTT. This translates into CASSPHLAGDTDTQYF.

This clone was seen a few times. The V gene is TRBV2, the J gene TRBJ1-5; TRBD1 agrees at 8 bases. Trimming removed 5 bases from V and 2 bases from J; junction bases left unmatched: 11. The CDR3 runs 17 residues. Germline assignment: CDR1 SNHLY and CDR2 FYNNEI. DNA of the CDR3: TGTGCCAGCAGTTCCCCTCAGGGGGCCTTTGGCAATCAGCCCCAGCATTTT. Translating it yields CASSSPQGAFGNQPQHF.

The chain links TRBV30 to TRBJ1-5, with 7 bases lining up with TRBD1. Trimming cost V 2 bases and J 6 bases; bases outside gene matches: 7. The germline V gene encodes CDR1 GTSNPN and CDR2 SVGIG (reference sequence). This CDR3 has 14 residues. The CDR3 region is CAWSRGTAGQPQHF. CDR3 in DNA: TGTGCCTGGAGTCGCGGGACAGCTGGTCAGCCCCAGCATTTT.

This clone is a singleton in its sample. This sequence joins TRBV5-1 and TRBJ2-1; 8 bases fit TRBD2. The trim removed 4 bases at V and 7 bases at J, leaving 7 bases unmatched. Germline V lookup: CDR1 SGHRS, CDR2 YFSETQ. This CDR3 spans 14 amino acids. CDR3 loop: CASSPGGAENEQFF. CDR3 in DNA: TGCGCCAGCAGCCCCGGGGGGGCCGAAAATGAGCAGTTCTTC.

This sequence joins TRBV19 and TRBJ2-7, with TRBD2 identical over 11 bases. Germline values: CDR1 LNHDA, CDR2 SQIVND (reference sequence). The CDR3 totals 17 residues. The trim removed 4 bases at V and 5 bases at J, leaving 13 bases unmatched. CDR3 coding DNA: TGTGCCAGTAGTAAGGGGGGCCCGGGACTAGCGGCCAACGAGCAGTACTTC. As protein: CASSKGGPGLAANEQYF.

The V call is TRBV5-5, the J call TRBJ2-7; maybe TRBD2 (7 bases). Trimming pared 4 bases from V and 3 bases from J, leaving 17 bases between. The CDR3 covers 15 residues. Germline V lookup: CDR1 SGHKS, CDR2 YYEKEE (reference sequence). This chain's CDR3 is CASSRWGGRVYEQYF. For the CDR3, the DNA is TGTGCCAGCAGCCGTTGGGGGGGCCGAGTCTACGAGCAGTACTTC.

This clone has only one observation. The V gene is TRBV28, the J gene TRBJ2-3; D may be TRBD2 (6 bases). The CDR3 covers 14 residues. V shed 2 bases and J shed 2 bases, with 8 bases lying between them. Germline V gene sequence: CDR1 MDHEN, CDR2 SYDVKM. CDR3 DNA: TGTGCCAGCAGTTTAGCGGGAACCACAGATACGCAGTATTTT. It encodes CASSLAGTTDTQYF.

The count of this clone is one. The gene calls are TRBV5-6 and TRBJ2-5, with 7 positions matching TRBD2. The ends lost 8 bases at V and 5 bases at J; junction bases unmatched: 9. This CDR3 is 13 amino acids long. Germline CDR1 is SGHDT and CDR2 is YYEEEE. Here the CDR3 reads CASGRQGGETQYF. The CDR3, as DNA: TGTGCCAGTGGAAGGCAGGGAGGGGAGACCCAGTACTTC.

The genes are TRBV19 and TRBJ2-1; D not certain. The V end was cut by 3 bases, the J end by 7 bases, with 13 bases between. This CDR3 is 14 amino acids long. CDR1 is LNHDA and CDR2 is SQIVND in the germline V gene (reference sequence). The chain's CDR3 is CASSIDGSRNEQFF. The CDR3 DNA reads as TGTGCCAGTAGTATTGACGGGTCGCGGAATGAGCAGTTCTTC.

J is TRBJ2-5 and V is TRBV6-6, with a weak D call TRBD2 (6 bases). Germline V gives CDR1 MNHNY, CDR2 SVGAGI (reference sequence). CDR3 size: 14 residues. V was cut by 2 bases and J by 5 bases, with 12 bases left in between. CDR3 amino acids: CASSYEGGWETQYF. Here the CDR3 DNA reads TGTGCCAGCAGTTACGAGGGAGGTTGGGAGACCCAGTACTTC.

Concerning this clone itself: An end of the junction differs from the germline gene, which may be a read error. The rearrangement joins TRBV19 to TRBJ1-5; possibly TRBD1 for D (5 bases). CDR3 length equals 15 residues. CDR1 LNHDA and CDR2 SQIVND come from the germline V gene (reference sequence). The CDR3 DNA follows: TGTGCCAGTAATATATTGTGGGGGTTCGATCAGCCCCAGCATTTT. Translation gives CASNILWGFDQPQHF.

CDR3 DNA sequence: TGTGCCTGGAGTGGAGGGGGCGCGGGGAATTCACCCCTCCACTTT. Translating gives CAWSGGGAGNSPLHF. The chain uses TRBV30 and TRBJ1-6, with 7 bases lining up with TRBD1. Germline assignment: CDR1 GTSNPN and CDR2 SVGIG (reference sequence). The length of the CDR3 is 15 residues. The junction had 7 bases not matched to a gene; V was cut back by 1 base and J by 7 bases.

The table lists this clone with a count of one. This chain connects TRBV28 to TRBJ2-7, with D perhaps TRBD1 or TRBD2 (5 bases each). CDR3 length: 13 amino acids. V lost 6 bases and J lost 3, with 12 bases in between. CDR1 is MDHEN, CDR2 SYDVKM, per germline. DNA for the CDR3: TGTGCCAGCAGCCCGGGTGGGGGCTACGAGCAGTACTTC. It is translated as CASSPGGGYEQYF.

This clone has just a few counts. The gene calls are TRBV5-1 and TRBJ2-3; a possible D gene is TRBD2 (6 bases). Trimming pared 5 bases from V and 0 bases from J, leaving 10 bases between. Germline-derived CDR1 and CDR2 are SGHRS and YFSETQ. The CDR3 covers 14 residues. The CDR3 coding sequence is TGCGCCAGCAGGGCGGGGTCGAGCACAGATACGCAGTATTTT. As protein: CASRAGSSTDTQYF.

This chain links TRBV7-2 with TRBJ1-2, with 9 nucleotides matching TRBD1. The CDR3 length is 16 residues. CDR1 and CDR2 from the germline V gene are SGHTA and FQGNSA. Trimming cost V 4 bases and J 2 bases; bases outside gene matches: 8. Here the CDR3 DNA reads TGTGCCAGCAGCTCCCGCCGGGACAGGGTCAACTATGGCTACACCTTC. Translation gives CASSSRRDRVNYGYTF.

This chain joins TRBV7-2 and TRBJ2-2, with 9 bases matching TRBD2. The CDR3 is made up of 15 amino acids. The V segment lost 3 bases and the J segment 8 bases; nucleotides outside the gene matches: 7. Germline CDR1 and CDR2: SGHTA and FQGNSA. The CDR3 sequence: CASSLSISGSGELFF. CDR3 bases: TGTGCCAGCAGCTTGTCGATTAGCGGGAGTGGGGAGCTGTTTTTT.

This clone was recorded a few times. The CDR3 DNA reads as TGTGCCTGGAGTGTACAATCTGGGGCCAACGTCCTGACTTTC. It encodes CAWSVQSGANVLTF. The chain employs TRBV30 and TRBJ2-6; D call uncertain. Germline-derived CDR1 and CDR2 are GTSNPN and SVGIG (reference sequence). This CDR3 has 14 residues. V was trimmed by 0 bases and J by 1 base, leaving 4 bases between them.

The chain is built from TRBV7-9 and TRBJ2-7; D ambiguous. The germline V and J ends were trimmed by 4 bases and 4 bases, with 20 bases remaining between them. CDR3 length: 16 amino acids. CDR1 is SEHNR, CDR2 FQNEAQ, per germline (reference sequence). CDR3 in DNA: TGTGCCAGCAGCTCTACCAGAAACAGAAATTATTACGAGCAGTACTTC. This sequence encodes CASSSTRNRNYYEQYF. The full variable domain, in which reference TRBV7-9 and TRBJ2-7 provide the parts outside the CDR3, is DTGVSQNPRHKITKRGQNVTFRCDPISEHNRLYWYRQTLGQGPEFLTYFQNEAQLEKSRLLSDRFSAERPKGSFSTLEIQRTEQGDSAMYLCASSSTRNRNYYEQYFGPGTRLTVT.

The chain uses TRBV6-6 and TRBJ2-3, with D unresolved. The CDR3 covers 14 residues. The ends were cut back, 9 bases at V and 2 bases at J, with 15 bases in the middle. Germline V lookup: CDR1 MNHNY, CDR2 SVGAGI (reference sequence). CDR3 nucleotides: TGTGCCAGTGGAATCAGGCGTCCCACAGATACGCAGTATTTT. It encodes CASGIRRPTDTQYF.

The CDR3 DNA sequence: TGTGCCAGCAGCCAGTTGGACACCTCTGGAAACACCATATATTTT. Translated: CASSQLDTSGNTIYF. The chain recombines TRBV4-2 with TRBJ1-3; D may be TRBD1 (5 bases). CDR1 is LGHNA, CDR2 YNFKEQ, per germline. The CDR3 length is 15 residues. Trimming removed 3 bases at V and 0 bases at J, with 9 bases between.

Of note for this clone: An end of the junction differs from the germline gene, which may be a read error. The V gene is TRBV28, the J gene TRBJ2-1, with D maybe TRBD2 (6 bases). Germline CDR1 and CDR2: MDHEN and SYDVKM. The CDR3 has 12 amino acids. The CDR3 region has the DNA TGTGCCAGCAGTGAGGAGGGTAGGGTCGATGTCTTC. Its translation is CASSEEGRVDVF.

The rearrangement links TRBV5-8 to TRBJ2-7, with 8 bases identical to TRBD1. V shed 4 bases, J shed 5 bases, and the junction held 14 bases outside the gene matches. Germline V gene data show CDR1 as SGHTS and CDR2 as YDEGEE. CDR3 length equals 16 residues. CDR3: CASSTTIHRGNDEQYF. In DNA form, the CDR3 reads TGTGCCAGCAGCACAACTATTCACAGGGGGAACGACGAGCAGTACTTC. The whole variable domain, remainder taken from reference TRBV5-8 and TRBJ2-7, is EAGVTQSPTHLIKTRGQQATLRCSPISGHTSVYWYQQALGLGLQFLLWYDEGEERNRGNFPPRFSGRQFPNYSSELNVNALELEDSALYLCASSTTIHRGNDEQYFGPGTRLTVT.

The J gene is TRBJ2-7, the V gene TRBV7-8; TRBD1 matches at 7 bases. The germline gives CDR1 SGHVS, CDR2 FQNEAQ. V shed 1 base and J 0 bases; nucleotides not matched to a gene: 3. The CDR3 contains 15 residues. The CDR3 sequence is CASSLGGQSSYEQYF. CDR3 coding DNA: TGTGCCAGCAGCTTAGGGGGACAGAGCTCCTACGAGCAGTACTTC.

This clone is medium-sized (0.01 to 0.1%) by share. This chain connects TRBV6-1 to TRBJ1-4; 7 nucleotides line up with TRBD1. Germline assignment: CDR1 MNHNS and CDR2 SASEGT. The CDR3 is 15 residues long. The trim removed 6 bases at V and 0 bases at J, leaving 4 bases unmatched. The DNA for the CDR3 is TGTGCCAGCAGAGGGGGCAGTACAACTAATGAAAAACTGTTTTTT. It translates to CASRGGSTTNEKLFF.